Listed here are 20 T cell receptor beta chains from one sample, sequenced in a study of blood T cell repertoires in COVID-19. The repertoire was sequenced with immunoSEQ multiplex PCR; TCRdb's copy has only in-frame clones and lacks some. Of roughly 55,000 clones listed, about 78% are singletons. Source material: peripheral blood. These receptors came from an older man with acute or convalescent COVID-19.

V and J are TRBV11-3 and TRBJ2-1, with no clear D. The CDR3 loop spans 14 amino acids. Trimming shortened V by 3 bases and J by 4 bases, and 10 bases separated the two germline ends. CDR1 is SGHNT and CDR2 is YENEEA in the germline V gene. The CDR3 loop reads CASSFFRGYNEQFF. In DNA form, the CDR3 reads TGTGCCAGCAGCTTCTTCCGAGGTTACAATGAGCAGTTCTTC.

CDR3 protein: CASSLWGGEQYF. CDR3 bases: TGTGCCAGCAGTTTATGGGGGGGAGAGCAGTACTTC. V gene TRBV12-3 or TRBV12-4 combines with J gene TRBJ2-7; 7 nucleotides align to TRBD2. J lost 7 bases, V lost 2 bases, and 2 bases had no gene match. The CDR3 consists of 12 residues.

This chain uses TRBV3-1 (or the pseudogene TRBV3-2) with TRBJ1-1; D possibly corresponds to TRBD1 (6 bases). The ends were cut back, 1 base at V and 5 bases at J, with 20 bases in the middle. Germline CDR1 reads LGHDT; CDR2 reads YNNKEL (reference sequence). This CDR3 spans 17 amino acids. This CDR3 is CASSQGRRTGMGTEAFF. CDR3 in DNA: TGTGCCAGCAGCCAAGGCCGACGCACAGGGATGGGGACTGAAGCTTTCTTT.

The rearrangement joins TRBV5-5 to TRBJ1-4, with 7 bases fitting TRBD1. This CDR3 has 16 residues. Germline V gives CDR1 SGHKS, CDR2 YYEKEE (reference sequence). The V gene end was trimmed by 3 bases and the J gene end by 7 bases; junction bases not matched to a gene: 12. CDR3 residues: CASSSGQKVVGEKLFF. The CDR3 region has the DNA TGTGCCAGCAGCTCGGGACAGAAAGTAGTTGGTGAAAAACTGTTTTTT. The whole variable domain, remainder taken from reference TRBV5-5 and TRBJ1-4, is DAGVTQSPTHLIKTRGQQVTLRCSPISGHKSVSWYQQVLGQGPQFIFQYYEKEERGRGNFPDRFSARQFPNYSSELNVNALLLGDSALYLCASSSGQKVVGEKLFFGSGTQLSVL.

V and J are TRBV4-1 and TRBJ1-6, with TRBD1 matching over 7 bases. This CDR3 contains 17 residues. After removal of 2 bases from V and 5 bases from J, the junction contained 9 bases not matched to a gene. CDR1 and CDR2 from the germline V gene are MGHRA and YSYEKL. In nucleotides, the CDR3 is TGCGCCAGCAGCCAATCAAGGACAGGTACTAATAATTCACCCCTCCACTTT. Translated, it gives CASSQSRTGTNNSPLHF.

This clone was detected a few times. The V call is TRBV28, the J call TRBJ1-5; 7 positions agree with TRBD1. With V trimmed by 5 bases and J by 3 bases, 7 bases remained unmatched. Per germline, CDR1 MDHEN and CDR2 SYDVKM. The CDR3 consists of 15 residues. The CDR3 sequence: CASSTTGAFNQPQHF. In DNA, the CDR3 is TGTGCCAGCAGTACTACAGGGGCCTTCAATCAGCCCCAGCATTTT.

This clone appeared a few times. The CDR3 loop reads CASSGRQVSGYTF. CDR3 nucleotide sequence: TGTGCCAGCAGTGGGAGACAGGTTTCTGGCTACACCTTC. This chain joins TRBV2 and TRBJ1-2; TRBD1 is a possible D gene (6 bases). V lost 4 bases, J lost 7 bases, and 13 bases lay in between. The germline V gene has CDR1 SNHLY and CDR2 FYNNEI. This CDR3 comprises 13 residues.

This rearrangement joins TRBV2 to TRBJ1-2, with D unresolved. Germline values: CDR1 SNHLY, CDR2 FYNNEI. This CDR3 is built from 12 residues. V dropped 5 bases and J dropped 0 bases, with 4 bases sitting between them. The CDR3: CASSSTNYGYTF. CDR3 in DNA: TGTGCCAGCAGTTCAACTAACTATGGCTACACCTTC.

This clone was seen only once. CDR3 sequence (DNA): TGTGCCAGCACCGACGGGATTCGTGAGCAGTTCTTC. This gives the protein CASTDGIREQFF. The J gene is TRBJ2-1, the V gene TRBV11-3; D is possibly TRBD2 (5 bases). V was cut by 7 bases and J by 9 bases, with 13 bases left in between. This CDR3 comprises 12 residues. Germline V CDR1 and CDR2: SGHNT, YENEEA.

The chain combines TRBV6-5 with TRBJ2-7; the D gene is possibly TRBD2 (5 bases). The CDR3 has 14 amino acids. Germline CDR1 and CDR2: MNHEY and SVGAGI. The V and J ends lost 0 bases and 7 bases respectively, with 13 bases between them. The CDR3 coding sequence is TGTGCCAGCAGTTACTCGCTTAGCGCGTCGGAGCAGTACTTC. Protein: CASSYSLSASEQYF.

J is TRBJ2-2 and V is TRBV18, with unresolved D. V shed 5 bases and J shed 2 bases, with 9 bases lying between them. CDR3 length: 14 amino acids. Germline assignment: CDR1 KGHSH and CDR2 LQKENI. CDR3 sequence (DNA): TGTGCCAGCTCAACCATAGTTAACACCGGGGAGCTGTTTTTT. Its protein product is CASSTIVNTGELFF.

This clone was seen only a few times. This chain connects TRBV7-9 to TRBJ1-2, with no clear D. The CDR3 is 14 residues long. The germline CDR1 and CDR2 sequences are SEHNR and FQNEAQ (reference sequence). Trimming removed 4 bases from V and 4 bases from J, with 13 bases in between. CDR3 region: CASSSSGKGYGYTF. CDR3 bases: TGTGCCAGCAGCTCCTCGGGGAAAGGCTATGGCTACACCTTC.

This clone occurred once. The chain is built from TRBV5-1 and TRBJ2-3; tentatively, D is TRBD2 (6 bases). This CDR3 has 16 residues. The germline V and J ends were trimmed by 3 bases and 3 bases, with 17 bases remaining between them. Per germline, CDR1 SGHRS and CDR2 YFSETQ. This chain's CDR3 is CASSWRRSSGTDTQYF. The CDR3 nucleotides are TGCGCCAGCAGCTGGCGGAGGAGTAGCGGTACAGATACGCAGTATTTT.

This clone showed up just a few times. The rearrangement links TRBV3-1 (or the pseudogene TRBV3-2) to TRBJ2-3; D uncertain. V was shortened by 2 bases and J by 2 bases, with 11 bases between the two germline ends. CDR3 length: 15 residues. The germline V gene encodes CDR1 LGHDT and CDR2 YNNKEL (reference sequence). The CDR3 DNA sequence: TGTGCCAGCAGCCAATGGGCAGGAAACACAGATACGCAGTATTTT. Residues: CASSQWAGNTDTQYF.

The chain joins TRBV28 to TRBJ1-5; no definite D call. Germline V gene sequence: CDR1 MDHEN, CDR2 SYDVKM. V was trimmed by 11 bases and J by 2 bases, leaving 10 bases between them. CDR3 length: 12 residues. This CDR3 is CAVRAGNQPQHF. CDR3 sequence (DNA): TGTGCCGTCCGAGCCGGCAATCAGCCCCAGCATTTT.

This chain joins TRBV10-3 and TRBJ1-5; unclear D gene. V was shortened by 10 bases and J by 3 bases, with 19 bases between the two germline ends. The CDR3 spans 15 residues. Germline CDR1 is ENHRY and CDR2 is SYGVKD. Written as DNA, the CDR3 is TGTGCCACCGCCCAAAGCACAGTCACCAATCAGCCCCAGCATTTT. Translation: CATAQSTVTNQPQHF.

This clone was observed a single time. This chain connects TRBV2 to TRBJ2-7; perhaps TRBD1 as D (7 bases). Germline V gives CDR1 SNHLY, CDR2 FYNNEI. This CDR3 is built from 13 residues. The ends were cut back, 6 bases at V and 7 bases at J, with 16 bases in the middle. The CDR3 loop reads CASRAGGLGEQYF. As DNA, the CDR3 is TGTGCCAGCAGGGCAGGGGGGCTTGGAGAGCAGTACTTC.

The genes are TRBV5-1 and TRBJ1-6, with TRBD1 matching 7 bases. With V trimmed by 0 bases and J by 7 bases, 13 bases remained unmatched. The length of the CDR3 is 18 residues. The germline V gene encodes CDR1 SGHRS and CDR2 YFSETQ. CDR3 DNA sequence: TGCGCCAGCAGCTTGGGGGGTTCTGGGACAGCCGCGAATTCACCCCTCCACTTT. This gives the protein CASSLGGSGTAANSPLHF.

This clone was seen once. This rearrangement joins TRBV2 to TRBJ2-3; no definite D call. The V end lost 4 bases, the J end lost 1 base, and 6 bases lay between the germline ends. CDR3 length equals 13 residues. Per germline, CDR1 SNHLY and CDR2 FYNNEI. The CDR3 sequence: CASSAIGTDTQYF. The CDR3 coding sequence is TGTGCCAGCAGTGCTATCGGCACAGATACGCAGTATTTT.

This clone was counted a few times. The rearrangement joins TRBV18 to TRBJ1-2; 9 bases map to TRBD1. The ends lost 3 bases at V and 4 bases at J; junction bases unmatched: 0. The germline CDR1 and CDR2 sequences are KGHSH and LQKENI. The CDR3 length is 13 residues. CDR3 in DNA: TGTGCCAGCTCACCGGGACAGGGCTATGGCTACACCTTC. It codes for CASSPGQGYGYTF.